These 30 T cell receptor beta chains were all obtained from the same sample, sequenced in a study of blood T cell repertoires in COVID-19. Profiling relied on immunoSEQ multiplex PCR, and the TCRdb table lists in-frame clones only, not all of them. Among 13,000 to 15,000 clones listed, 92% were seen once. What was sequenced was peripheral blood. All receptors derive from a human donor with active COVID-19. The donor label of this sample is uncertain.

This sequence joins TRBV6-2 or TRBV6-3 and TRBJ2-7; TRBD1 is a possible D gene (6 bases). This CDR3 comprises 14 residues. The V and J ends lost 2 bases and 3 bases respectively, with 11 bases between them. CDR1 is MNHEY and CDR2 is SVGEGT in the germline V gene. The CDR3 is CASSYLGAGYEQYF. CDR3 coding DNA: TGTGCCAGCAGTTACCTGGGGGCAGGCTACGAGCAGTACTTC.

The chain uses TRBV7-2 and TRBJ2-1, with 7 nucleotides matching TRBD2. V was pared by 3 bases and J by 1 base, with 3 bases of the junction left unmatched. The germline V gene has CDR1 SGHTA and CDR2 FQGNSA. This CDR3 is built from 15 residues. The CDR3 protein is CASSFGGGSYNEQFF. The CDR3 region has the DNA TGTGCCAGCAGCTTTGGGGGGGGGTCCTACAATGAGCAGTTCTTC.

The rearrangement joins TRBV30 to TRBJ2-7; D perhaps matches TRBD1 (5 bases). CDR3 length: 12 residues. In germline, CDR1 is GTSNPN, CDR2 SVGIG (reference sequence). V was trimmed by 2 bases and J by 3 bases, leaving 8 bases between them. CDR3 sequence reads: CAWSTQGYEQYF. CDR3 sequence (DNA): TGTGCCTGGAGTACCCAGGGCTACGAGCAGTACTTC.

This chain uses TRBV7-9 with TRBJ1-1; D remains unclear. The germline V and J ends were trimmed by 4 bases and 2 bases, with 8 bases remaining between them. Germline CDR1 SEHNR, CDR2 FQNEAQ (reference sequence). The CDR3 extends over 13 amino acids. The CDR3 loop is CASSSQANTEAFF. The CDR3 DNA is TGTGCCAGCAGCTCTCAGGCTAACACTGAAGCTTTCTTT.

The J gene is TRBJ2-7, the V gene TRBV6-2 or TRBV6-3; D might be TRBD1 (6 bases). Germline CDR1 reads MNHEY; CDR2 reads SVGEGT. This CDR3 is built from 17 residues. V was clipped by 2 bases and J by 1 base, with 18 bases between them. The CDR3 DNA follows: TGTGCCAGCAGTTACCTACCCCTGGGACAACTTTCCTACGAGCAGTACTTC. As protein: CASSYLPLGQLSYEQYF.

The chain uses TRBV29-1 and TRBJ2-1, with TRBD1 identical over 8 bases. This CDR3 region has 12 residues. The V segment lost 8 bases and the J segment 10 bases; nucleotides outside the gene matches: 10. Germline CDR1 SQVTM, CDR2 ANQGSEA. The CDR3 nucleotides read TGCAGCACATGGACAGGGTTGGGGGAGCAGTTCTTC. Its protein product is CSTWTGLGEQFF.

DNA for the CDR3: TGCAGCGTTGTGTCGGACAGTAAAAACACCGGGGAGCTGTTTTTT. Amino acid sequence: CSVVSDSKNTGELFF. The chain links TRBV29-1 to TRBJ2-2; tentatively, D is TRBD1 (6 bases). The V and J ends lost 4 bases and 2 bases respectively, with 14 bases between them. CDR3 length: 15 amino acids. Germline V CDR1 and CDR2: SQVTM, ANQGSEA.

This chain uses TRBV10-3 with TRBJ2-2; 10 bases align to TRBD1. The CDR3 has 15 amino acids. Germline assignment: CDR1 ENHRY and CDR2 SYGVKD. V shed 10 bases, J shed 3 bases, and the junction held 8 bases outside the gene matches. As DNA, the CDR3 is TGTGCCACCTCCGGGACAGGGGCGGACACCGGGGAGCTGTTTTTT. Residues: CATSGTGADTGELFF.

The table lists this clone with a count of one. CDR3 in amino acids: CASSPLYRGSNQPQHF. Here the CDR3 DNA reads TGTGCCAGCAGTCCACTTTACAGGGGGTCCAATCAGCCCCAGCATTTT. The chain recombines TRBV6-2 or TRBV6-3 with TRBJ1-5; 8 nucleotides line up with TRBD1. The CDR3 is 16 residues long. The junction had 9 bases not matched to a gene; V was cut back by 5 bases and J by 3 bases. The germline CDR1 and CDR2 sequences are MNHEY and SVGEGT.

The chain joins TRBV7-2 to TRBJ2-3; 11 positions agree with TRBD1. V was pared by 5 bases and J by 3 bases, with 7 bases of the junction left unmatched. Germline CDR1 SGHTA, CDR2 FQGNSA. The CDR3 covers 16 residues. CDR3 nucleotide sequence: TGTGCCAGCAGCCCAAGGACAGGGGGCGTAACAGATACGCAGTATTTT. This translates into CASSPRTGGVTDTQYF. The variable domain in full, completed from reference TRBV7-2 and TRBJ2-3, reads GAGVSQSPSNKVTEKGKDVELRCDPISGHTALYWYRQSLGQGLEFLIYFQGNSAPDKSGLPSDRFSAERTGGSVSTLTIQRTQQEDSAVYLCASSPRTGGVTDTQYFGPGTRLTVL.

This chain uses TRBV19 with TRBJ2-4, with TRBD2 matching over 7 bases. This CDR3 has 17 residues. V shed 2 bases and J 0 bases; nucleotides not matched to a gene: 7. The germline V gene encodes CDR1 LNHDA and CDR2 SQIVND (reference sequence). The CDR3 coding sequence is TGTGCCAGTAGTATACCCTGGGGAGGGAGAGCCAAAAACATTCAGTACTTC. Amino acids: CASSIPWGGRAKNIQYF.

The rearrangement uses TRBV5-1 and TRBJ2-2, with a weak D call TRBD2 (6 bases). CDR3 length: 16 amino acids. Trimming removed 3 bases from V and 1 base from J, with 13 bases in between. CDR1 and CDR2 from the germline V gene are SGHRS and YFSETQ. CDR3 sequence reads: CASSSRLAQNTGELFF. CDR3 sequence (DNA): TGCGCCAGCAGCTCCCGGCTAGCGCAGAACACCGGGGAGCTGTTTTTT.

The V call is TRBV6-6, the J call TRBJ1-5, with unresolved D. CDR3 size: 16 residues. V was clipped by 0 bases and J by 1 base, with 10 bases between them. Germline V gives CDR1 MNHNY, CDR2 SVGAGI (reference sequence). In DNA, the CDR3 is TGTGCCAGCAGTTACTCCGTGGTGGGCAGCAATCAGCCCCAGCATTTT. This sequence encodes CASSYSVVGSNQPQHF.

The rearrangement links TRBV27 to TRBJ1-1; D may be TRBD1 (6 bases). Between the trimmed V and J ends, which lost 3 bases and 3 bases, there was a span of 8 bases. This CDR3 has 13 amino acids. Germline values: CDR1 MNHEY, CDR2 SMNVEV (reference sequence). The CDR3 region has the DNA TGTGCCAGCAGTTTTACAGGGTACACTGAAGCTTTCTTT. It specifies CASSFTGYTEAFF.

The chain is built from TRBV7-6 and TRBJ2-5, with TRBD2 identical over 8 bases. The CDR3 totals 20 residues. The V and J ends lost 2 bases and 2 bases, in that order; junction bases with no gene match: 19. Looked up from germline, CDR1 is SGHVS and CDR2 is FNYEAQ. The CDR3 sequence: CASSLFSRVMGLGVQETQYF. The CDR3 DNA is TGTGCCAGCAGCTTATTCTCGAGGGTCATGGGACTAGGGGTACAAGAGACCCAGTACTTC.

The chain is built from TRBV5-1 and TRBJ2-3, with 11 positions matching TRBD2. In germline, CDR1 is SGHRS, CDR2 YFSETQ. The trim removed 0 bases at V and 7 bases at J, leaving 4 bases unmatched. The CDR3 sequence is 15 residues long. The CDR3 sequence: CASSLVSGGENTQYF. CDR3 DNA sequence: TGCGCCAGCAGCTTGGTTAGCGGGGGGGAAAATACGCAGTATTTT.

Only one count was recorded for this clone. This CDR3 is CASSESGLAGGLNYDEQYF. The CDR3 coding sequence is TGCGCCAGCAGTGAGTCGGGACTAGCGGGGGGTTTAAATTACGACGAGCAGTACTTC. The V call is TRBV10-2, the J call TRBJ2-7; 15 nucleotides match TRBD2. Germline CDR1 and CDR2: WSHSY and SAAADI. J gave up 5 bases and V 0 bases, and 11 bases lay outside the gene matches. CDR3 length equals 19 residues.

The chain links TRBV6-5 to TRBJ1-2; TRBD1 might be the D (5 bases). CDR3 length: 12 amino acids. Between the trimmed V and J ends, which lost 2 bases and 8 bases, there was a span of 9 bases. Germline CDR1 MNHEY, CDR2 SVGAGI. For the CDR3, the DNA is TGTGCCAGCAGTTACGGGGCCTCCGGCTACACCTTC. Translated: CASSYGASGYTF.

V gene TRBV6-5 combines with J gene TRBJ1-4, with 9 bases lining up with TRBD1. V lost 6 bases to trimming and J lost 5 bases; unmatched junction nucleotides: 7. CDR3 size: 15 residues. The germline CDR1 and CDR2 sequences are MNHEY and SVGAGI. Written as DNA, the CDR3 is TGTGCCAGCAGCCCAGACAGGGGGGGGAATGAAAAACTGTTTTTT. This sequence encodes CASSPDRGGNEKLFF.

The chain couples TRBV5-6 to TRBJ2-5, with D perhaps matching TRBD1 (5 bases). The V gene's germline CDR1 is SGHDT and CDR2 YYEEEE. V lost 3 bases to trimming and J lost 1 base, with 16 bases between them. There are 16 residues in the CDR3. The CDR3 loop reads CASSSQGRLSQETQYF. The CDR3 nucleotides read TGTGCCAGCAGCTCCCAGGGCAGACTCAGCCAAGAGACCCAGTACTTC.

V usage is TRBV7-2 and J usage is TRBJ1-2; 7 bases match TRBD1. Per the germline V gene, CDR1 is SGHTA and CDR2 is FQGNSA. The CDR3 is 17 amino acids. Trimming cost V 0 bases and J 4 bases; bases outside gene matches: 11. The CDR3 nucleotides are TGTGCCAGCAGCTTAGCCCCTCCCGGGACAGATTTCTATGGCTACACCTTC. This codes for CASSLAPPGTDFYGYTF.

This chain joins TRBV5-4 and TRBJ2-3; the D is unclear. The germline gives CDR1 SGHNT, CDR2 YYREEE (reference sequence). The CDR3 has 13 residues. V was clipped by 4 bases and J by 0 bases, with 6 bases between them. As DNA, the CDR3 is TGTGCCAGCAGCCCAAAAAGCACAGATACGCAGTATTTT. This gives the protein CASSPKSTDTQYF.

The chain has TRBV9 and TRBJ2-7; 10 bases align to TRBD1. Germline V gene data show CDR1 as SGDLS and CDR2 as YYNGEE. The CDR3 consists of 15 residues. After removal of 0 bases from V and 4 bases from J, the junction contained 4 bases not matched to a gene. The CDR3 DNA is TGTGCCAGCAGCGTAGGGAGACAGGGGGCTTACGAGCAGTACTTC. Its protein product is CASSVGRQGAYEQYF.

The gene calls are TRBV5-1 and TRBJ2-5, with 11 bases aligning to TRBD2. The V gene end was trimmed by 0 bases and the J gene end by 5 bases; junction bases not matched to a gene: 0. Germline-derived CDR1 and CDR2 are SGHRS and YFSETQ. The CDR3 has 14 residues. The CDR3 reads CASSLGTSGETQYF. CDR3 DNA sequence: TGCGCCAGCAGCTTGGGGACTAGCGGGGAGACCCAGTACTTC.

This chain connects TRBV7-2 to TRBJ1-2; 8 nucleotides match TRBD1. V was clipped by 4 bases and J by 4 bases; unmatched bases: 2. This CDR3 has 13 residues. Looked up from germline, CDR1 is SGHTA and CDR2 is FQGNSA. CDR3 sequence: CASSSGQGYGYTF. Written as DNA, the CDR3 is TGTGCCAGCAGCTCCGGACAGGGCTATGGCTACACCTTC. Complete variable domain (other parts from reference TRBV7-2 and TRBJ1-2): GAGVSQSPSNKVTEKGKDVELRCDPISGHTALYWYRQSLGQGLEFLIYFQGNSAPDKSGLPSDRFSAERTGGSVSTLTIQRTQQEDSAVYLCASSSGQGYGYTFGSGTRLTVV.

The chain combines TRBV29-1 with TRBJ1-2; TRBD1 matches 8 bases. Germline V CDR1 and CDR2: SQVTM, ANQGSEA. Trimming removed 6 bases from V and 8 bases from J; junction bases left unmatched: 11. This CDR3 region has 13 residues. The DNA of the CDR3 is TGCAGCGTGGACAGGGCCCAGGGGTTCGGCTACACCTTC. Amino acid sequence: CSVDRAQGFGYTF.

The V gene is TRBV11-2, the J gene TRBJ2-6; D ambiguous. The V and J ends lost 1 base and 0 bases respectively, with 13 bases between them. CDR1 SGHAT and CDR2 FQNNGV come from the germline V gene. The CDR3 covers 18 residues. The CDR3 loop reads CASSLGRRRNSGANVLTF. The CDR3, as DNA: TGTGCCAGCAGCTTAGGGCGGCGCCGAAACTCTGGGGCCAACGTCCTGACTTTC.

The rearrangement links TRBV7-2 to TRBJ2-3, with 8 bases matching TRBD2. CDR1 is SGHTA and CDR2 is FQGNSA in the germline V gene. This CDR3 spans 16 amino acids. J was trimmed by 1 base and V by 1 base; bases with no gene match: 4. CDR3 residues: CASSLGTTSGTDTQYF. CDR3 sequence (DNA): TGTGCCAGCAGCTTAGGGACGACTAGCGGCACAGATACGCAGTATTTT.

This chain uses TRBV10-2 with TRBJ2-3; TRBD2 agrees at 10 bases. With V trimmed by 3 bases and J by 1 base, 1 base remained unmatched. The CDR3 extends over 15 amino acids. Germline assignment: CDR1 WSHSY and CDR2 SAAADI. The CDR3 DNA reads TGCGCCAGCAGTGAAACTAGCGGGGGCACAGATACGCAGTATTTT. Amino acids: CASSETSGGTDTQYF.

This chain connects TRBV6-5 to TRBJ2-1; 7 nucleotides agree with TRBD2. V dropped 0 bases and J dropped 7; count of bases not matched to a gene: 9. Germline V lookup: CDR1 MNHEY, CDR2 SVGAGI. This CDR3 spans 16 amino acids. CDR3 sequence reads: CASSYSIGEGQNEQFF. Here the CDR3 DNA reads TGTGCCAGCAGTTACTCGATAGGGGAGGGCCAGAATGAGCAGTTCTTC.